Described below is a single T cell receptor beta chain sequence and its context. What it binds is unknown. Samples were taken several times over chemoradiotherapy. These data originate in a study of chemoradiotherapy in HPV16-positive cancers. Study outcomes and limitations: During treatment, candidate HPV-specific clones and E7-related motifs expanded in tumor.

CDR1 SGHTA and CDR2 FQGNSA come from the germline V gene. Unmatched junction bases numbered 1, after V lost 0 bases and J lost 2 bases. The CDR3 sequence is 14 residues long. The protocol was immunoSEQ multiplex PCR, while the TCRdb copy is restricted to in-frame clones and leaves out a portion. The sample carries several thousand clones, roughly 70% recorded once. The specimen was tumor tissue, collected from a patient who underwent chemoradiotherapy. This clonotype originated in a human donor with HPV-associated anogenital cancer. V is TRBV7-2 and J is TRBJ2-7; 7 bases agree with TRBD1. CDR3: CASSLARGTYEQYF. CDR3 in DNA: TGTGCCAGCAGCTTAGCCAGGGGGACCTACGAGCAGTACTTC.